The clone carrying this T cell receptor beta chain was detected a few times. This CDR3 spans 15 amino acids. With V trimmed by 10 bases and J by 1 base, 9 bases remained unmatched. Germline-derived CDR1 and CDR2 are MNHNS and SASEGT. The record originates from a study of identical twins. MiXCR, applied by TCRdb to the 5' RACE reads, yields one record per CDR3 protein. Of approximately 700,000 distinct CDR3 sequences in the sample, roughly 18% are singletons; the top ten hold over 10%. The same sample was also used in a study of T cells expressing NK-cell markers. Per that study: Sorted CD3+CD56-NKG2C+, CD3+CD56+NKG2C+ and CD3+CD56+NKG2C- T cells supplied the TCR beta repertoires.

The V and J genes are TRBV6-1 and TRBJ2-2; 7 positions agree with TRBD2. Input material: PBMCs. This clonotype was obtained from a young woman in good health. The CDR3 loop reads CATKRGGGNTGELFF. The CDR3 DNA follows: TGTGCCACCAAACGGGGCGGGGGGAACACCGGGGAGCTGTTTTTT.